This T cell receptor beta chain was observed in a study of shared clonotypes between healthy human individuals. Whole-study context: Donors had three CD4 naive, three CD4 memory, two CD8 naive and one CD8 memory plate apiece. The study, taken as a whole, reports: Genetic and exposure-history diversity was limited by the few donors.

This CDR3 region has 14 residues. The V end lost 5 bases, the J end lost 4 bases, and 15 bases lay between the germline ends. Germline-derived CDR1 and CDR2 are SGHRS and YFSETQ. This clone was seen ten or more times. Antigen specificity is unknown. Repertoires were generated with immunoSEQ multiplex PCR, while TCRdb's copy carries only in-frame clones and drops some. The sample lists about 730,000 clones, approximately 72% occurring once. The sequenced material came from memory CD4+ T cells sorted from blood. Subset denoted: CD45RA-negative fraction. The rearrangement uses TRBV5-1 and TRBJ1-1; D may be TRBD1 (6 bases). This TCR came from a woman aged 25 to 39 in good health. Here the CDR3 DNA reads TGCGCCAGCAGTTGGGGGCAGGGTTCCACTGAAGCTTTCTTT. This gives the protein CASSWGQGSTEAFF.